This passage covers 28 T cell receptor beta chains from one sample sequenced in a study of CD8 T cells in Susac syndrome. Random hexamers were used to reverse transcribe an amount of about 0.45 to 1 ug RNA. Each CDR3 protein is one row after TCRdb ran MiXCR on the immunoSEQ multiplex PCR reads. Of some 150,000 distinct CDR3 sequences listed, around 95% are singletons. Sequenced: CD8+ T cells from PBMCs. The source of these receptors is a human donor with multiple sclerosis.

This clonotype was recorded once. The V gene is TRBV7-9, the J gene TRBJ2-4, with D perhaps being TRBD1 or TRBD2 (5 bases each). The CDR3 runs 15 residues. Germline V gene data show CDR1 as SEHNR and CDR2 as FQNEAQ (reference sequence). Trimming took 5 bases from V and 8 from J, leaving 19 bases between them. The DNA of the CDR3 is TGTGCCAGCAGCCCATCTGACAGCGGAACGGACATTCAGTACTTC. It is translated as CASSPSDSGTDIQYF.

The CDR3 sequence: CASSSADRAYEQYF. CDR3 DNA: TGTGCCAGCAGCTCGGCCGACAGGGCTTACGAGCAGTACTTC. This chain joins TRBV7-9 and TRBJ2-7; 7 bases agree with TRBD1. The CDR3 has 14 residues. V lost 4 bases to trimming and J lost 4 bases; unmatched junction nucleotides: 7. Germline assignment: CDR1 SEHNR and CDR2 FQNEAQ (reference sequence).

The chain recombines TRBV27 with TRBJ2-1; D not certain. V shed 3 bases and J shed 1 base, with 10 bases lying between them. This CDR3 region has 15 residues. From germline, CDR1 is MNHEY and CDR2 SMNVEV (reference sequence). For the CDR3, the DNA is TGTGCCAGCAGTTTTGTCCCATCATCCTACAATGAGCAGTTCTTC. Translation gives CASSFVPSSYNEQFF.

This sequence joins TRBV7-9 and TRBJ2-3; no definite D call. CDR1 is SEHNR and CDR2 is FQNEAQ in the germline V gene (reference sequence). V was cut by 5 bases and J by 1 base, with 10 bases left in between. The CDR3 consists of 14 residues. CDR3 protein: CASSETRGTDTQYF. CDR3 bases: TGTGCCAGCAGCGAAACAAGGGGCACAGATACGCAGTATTTT.

V is TRBV30 and J is TRBJ2-5, with D possibly being TRBD1 (5 bases). Germline V gene lookup returns CDR1 GTSNPN and CDR2 SVGIG (reference sequence). With 0 bases removed from V and 5 bases from J, the gap between germline ends came to 13 bases. The CDR3 sequence is 14 residues long. CDR3 sequence reads: CAWSVKGIGETQYF. The DNA for the CDR3 is TGTGCCTGGAGTGTTAAGGGGATCGGGGAGACCCAGTACTTC.

The genes are TRBV29-1 and TRBJ2-3; no reliable D call. Trimming stripped 1 base from V and 2 bases from J, with 13 bases between. The CDR3 has 15 residues. Germline V lookup: CDR1 SQVTM, CDR2 ANQGSEA. This CDR3 reads CSVEGYWRSTDTQYF. CDR3 DNA: TGCAGCGTTGAAGGGTACTGGAGATCCACAGATACGCAGTATTTT.

The rearrangement uses TRBV29-1 and TRBJ2-1, with a tentative D call TRBD1 (6 bases). Trimming shortened V by 4 bases and J by 7 bases, and 20 bases separated the two germline ends. Germline assignment: CDR1 SQVTM and CDR2 ANQGSEA. CDR3 length: 15 residues. The CDR3 here is CSVVLWDTLGNEQFF. CDR3 nucleotides: TGCAGCGTTGTCCTCTGGGACACCCTGGGGAATGAGCAGTTCTTC.

The chain is built from TRBV27 and TRBJ2-2; D uncertain. Germline V gives CDR1 MNHEY, CDR2 SMNVEV (reference sequence). This CDR3 region has 14 residues. With 5 bases removed from V and 6 bases from J, the gap between germline ends came to 13 bases. CDR3 residues: CASSIRTLAGELFF. CDR3 nucleotides: TGTGCCAGCAGTATTAGGACCCTGGCCGGGGAGCTGTTTTTT.

The J gene is TRBJ2-7, the V gene TRBV12-3 or TRBV12-4, with a weak D call TRBD2 (6 bases). The CDR3 consists of 14 residues. V was shortened by 6 bases and J by 3 bases, with 15 bases between the two germline ends. Here the CDR3 reads CASSPGEEGYEQYV. CDR3 bases: TGTGCCAGCAGCCCAGGTGAGGAGGGCTACGAGCAGTACGTC.

This chain connects TRBV18 to TRBJ2-2, with no clear D. Germline lookup yields CDR1 KGHSH and CDR2 LQKENI. The CDR3 contains 15 residues. V was shortened by 0 bases and J by 6 bases, with 11 bases between the two germline ends. CDR3 sequence: CASSPPDPGAGELFF. The CDR3 nucleotides read TGTGCCAGCTCACCACCGGACCCTGGGGCCGGGGAGCTGTTTTTT.

The chain has TRBV13 and TRBJ2-3, with 10 bases lining up with TRBD2. Per the germline V gene, CDR1 is PRHDT and CDR2 is FYEKMQ (reference sequence). The CDR3 consists of 15 residues. V shed 5 bases, J shed 2 bases, and the junction held 4 bases outside the gene matches. The DNA for the CDR3 is TGTGCCAGCAGCGCCGGACTAGCGGTCACAGATACGCAGTATTTT. Encoded protein: CASSAGLAVTDTQYF.

The chain couples TRBV30 to TRBJ2-1, with no clear D. Germline V gene sequence: CDR1 GTSNPN, CDR2 SVGIG (reference sequence). V gave up 2 bases and J gave up 10 bases, with 9 bases separating them. The CDR3 spans 11 residues. The DNA for the CDR3 is TGTGCCTGGAGTTTTGGGCTCGAGCAGTTCTTC. Its translation: CAWSFGLEQFF.

The rearrangement links TRBV13 to TRBJ2-7; 8 bases fit TRBD2. V trimming: 0 bases; J trimming: 0 bases; junction bases outside the gene matches: 4. CDR1 and CDR2 from the germline V gene are PRHDT and FYEKMQ (reference sequence). The CDR3 has 16 amino acids. The chain's CDR3 is CASSLGSGGRSYEQYV. DNA of the CDR3: TGTGCCAGCAGCTTAGGGAGCGGGGGACGCTCCTACGAGCAGTACGTC.

The chain uses TRBV27 and TRBJ1-6; D call uncertain. CDR3 length: 13 residues. The V end was cut by 4 bases, the J end by 8 bases, with 9 bases between. Germline V gene data show CDR1 as MNHEY and CDR2 as SMNVEV (reference sequence). The CDR3, as DNA: TGTGCCAGCAGTTCAAACGGGGATTCACCCCTCCACTTT. Protein sequence: CASSSNGDSPLHF.

This chain joins TRBV30 and TRBJ2-2; the D is unclear. Germline V lookup: CDR1 GTSNPN, CDR2 SVGIG (reference sequence). This CDR3 is built from 12 residues. V was pared by 5 bases and J by 7 bases, with 11 bases between. The CDR3, as DNA: TGTGCCTGGGGTCCCTCGGGCGGGGAGCTGTTTTTT. Translating gives CAWGPSGGELFF.

This chain links TRBV11-1 with TRBJ2-6, with D maybe TRBD2 (5 bases). Germline CDR1 reads SGHAT; CDR2 reads FQDESV (reference sequence). V was trimmed by 1 base and J by 2 bases, leaving 21 bases between them. This CDR3 is 20 amino acids long. For the CDR3, the DNA is TGTGCCAGCAGCTTAGGGAGGTTGGGCCGAAGAGACCCTGGGGCCAACGTCCTGACTTTC. This encodes CASSLGRLGRRDPGANVLTF. The complete variable domain, with remaining parts taken from reference TRBV11-1 and TRBJ2-6, reads EAEVAQSPRYKITEKSQAVAFWCDPISGHATLYWYRQILGQGPELLVQFQDESVVDDSQLPKDRFSAERLKGVDSTLKIQPAELGDSAMYLCASSLGRLGRRDPGANVLTFGAGSRLTVL.

This chain joins TRBV27 and TRBJ1-2; no clear D gene. V dropped 0 bases and J dropped 6 bases, with 14 bases sitting between them. This CDR3 has 15 amino acids. Germline assignment: CDR1 MNHEY and CDR2 SMNVEV (reference sequence). This CDR3 is CASSLSLNLKDGYTF. CDR3 bases: TGTGCCAGCAGTTTATCACTCAACCTGAAAGATGGCTACACCTTC.

This chain connects TRBV3-1 to TRBJ2-3; D is uncertain. Germline CDR1 and CDR2: LGHDT and YNNKEL (reference sequence). Trimming left V 5 bases short and J 0 bases short, with 12 bases between. The CDR3 extends over 15 amino acids. The CDR3 is CASSSPFDSTDTQYF. CDR3 DNA: TGTGCCAGCAGCTCACCATTTGACAGCACAGATACGCAGTATTTT.

The rearrangement uses TRBV29-1 and TRBJ2-1, with TRBD1 as a possible D gene (5 bases). Germline V gene lookup returns CDR1 SQVTM and CDR2 ANQGSEA. The CDR3 sequence is 13 residues long. V gave up 4 bases and J gave up 1 base, with 8 bases separating them. CDR3 region: CSVVPGSYNEQFF. CDR3 sequence (DNA): TGCAGCGTTGTACCAGGGTCCTACAATGAGCAGTTCTTC.

The chain is built from TRBV19 and TRBJ2-1; 11 bases match TRBD2. Germline values: CDR1 LNHDA, CDR2 SQIVND (reference sequence). The CDR3 covers 15 residues. Losses at the gene ends were 5 bases for V and 4 bases for J; bases not matched to a gene: 4. The CDR3: CASSGPSGGYNEQFF. The CDR3, as DNA: TGTGCCAGTAGTGGACCTAGCGGGGGGTACAATGAGCAGTTCTTC. The variable domain in full, completed from reference TRBV19 and TRBJ2-1, reads DGGITQSPKYLFRKEGQNVTLSCEQNLNHDAMYWYRQDPGQGLRLIYYSQIVNDFQKGDIAEGYSVSREKKESFPLTVTSAQKNPTAFYLCASSGPSGGYNEQFFGPGTRLTVL.

J is TRBJ2-5 and V is TRBV29-1; the match to TRBD2 covers 11 bases. This CDR3 is built from 15 residues. CDR1 is SQVTM, CDR2 ANQGSEA, per germline. V lost 0 bases and J lost 4; bases outside the gene matches: 4. CDR3 DNA: TGCAGCGTTGAAGATCGACTAGCGGGGTTAGAGACCCAGTACTTC. It encodes CSVEDRLAGLETQYF.

The J gene is TRBJ2-7, the V gene TRBV6-4; D not resolved. V shed 8 bases and J shed 6 bases, with 11 bases lying between them. Germline values: CDR1 MRHNA, CDR2 SNTAGT. The CDR3 spans 11 residues. CDR3 protein: CASPEMGEQYF. The CDR3 DNA follows: TGTGCCAGCCCAGAAATGGGCGAGCAGTACTTC.

This clonotype was counted a single time. The rearrangement uses TRBV29-1 and TRBJ1-2, with 9 bases identical to TRBD1. With 7 bases clipped from V and 6 bases from J, the junction kept 9 bases outside the gene matches. Germline CDR1 is SQVTM and CDR2 is ANQGSEA. The CDR3 contains 13 residues. The CDR3 loop reads CSATDRGGDGYTF. As DNA, the CDR3 is TGCAGCGCAACGGACAGGGGAGGGGATGGCTACACCTTC.

This sequence joins TRBV20-1 and TRBJ2-3, with 10 bases matching TRBD2. Trimming took 5 bases from V and 1 from J; bases not matched to a gene: 12. Germline assignment: CDR1 DFQATT and CDR2 SNEGSKA (reference sequence). The CDR3 is made up of 17 amino acids. As DNA, the CDR3 is TGCAGTGCTCTCGGCCCACTACTAGCGGGGCGCACAGATACGCAGTATTTT. It is translated as CSALGPLLAGRTDTQYF.

The chain links TRBV9 to TRBJ2-1; 14 bases are shared with TRBD2. The CDR3 runs 16 residues. V gave up 7 bases and J gave up 0 bases; unmatched junction bases: 3. Germline assignment: CDR1 SGDLS and CDR2 YYNGEE. The CDR3, as DNA: TGTGCCAGCGGAGGACTAGCGGGGGGCTCCTACAATGAGCAGTTCTTC. Translation gives CASGGLAGGSYNEQFF.

The rearrangement uses TRBV3-1 and TRBJ2-5; 8 positions agree with TRBD1. Trimming at V came to 4 bases and at J to 3 bases, leaving 7 bases not matched to a gene. There are 15 residues in the CDR3. Looked up from germline, CDR1 is LGHDT and CDR2 is YNNKEL (reference sequence). The CDR3 region has the DNA TGTGCCAGCAGCCCCCAACCGGACAGGGAAGAGACCCAGTACTTC. This codes for CASSPQPDREETQYF.

J is TRBJ1-2 and V is TRBV9; tentative D call: TRBD1 (6 bases). V lost 0 bases and J lost 8, with 20 bases in between. From germline, CDR1 is SGDLS and CDR2 YYNGEE. The CDR3 is 16 residues long. Here the CDR3 reads CASSVVGVETGEGYTF. The DNA for the CDR3 is TGTGCCAGCAGCGTAGTCGGGGTCGAGACAGGAGAAGGCTACACCTTC.

The V call is TRBV9, the J call TRBJ2-1; no firm D call. The CDR3 totals 16 residues. Germline CDR1 SGDLS, CDR2 YYNGEE. Trimming took 4 bases from V and 4 from J, leaving 18 bases between them. The CDR3 nucleotides are TGTGCCAGCAGCAACCAAGACCCCCTTCAGTACAATGAGCAGTTCTTC. Protein sequence: CASSNQDPLQYNEQFF.